The clone carrying this TCR beta chain has a handful of counts. Its target is unknown. V was pared by 3 bases and J by 12 bases, with 18 bases between. The CDR3 is 14 amino acids. Germline values: CDR1 LNHDA, CDR2 SQIVND (reference sequence). The data stem from a study of shared clonotypes between healthy human individuals. Study-level results: Larger estimated richness was generally seen in naive subsets than in memory subsets.

Donors comprised healthy HIV-negative adults lacking recent acute infections or vaccinations. Deep was the level at which the assay was run. Generated by immunoSEQ multiplex PCR, the TCRdb table keeps only in-frame clones and is missing some. This sample has 600,000 to 700,000 clones, with 60% to 75% found just once. Specimen: memory CD4+ T cells sorted from blood. Documented subset: CD45RA-negative fraction. The rearrangement uses TRBV19 and TRBJ2-1, with D perhaps TRBD1 (5 bases). This sequence originates from a young woman in good health. The CDR3 region is CASSIPEGVGRQFF. For the CDR3, the DNA is TGTGCCAGTAGTATCCCGGAAGGGGTCGGTCGGCAGTTCTTC. Drawing the rest from reference TRBV19 and TRBJ2-1, the complete variable domain is DGGITQSPKYLFRKEGQNVTLSCEQNLNHDAMYWYRQDPGQGLRLIYYSQIVNDFQKGDIAEGYSVSREKKESFPLTVTSAQKNPTAFYLCASSIPEGVGRQFFGPGTRLTVL.